One sample yielded the 20 T cell receptor beta chains listed below, sequenced in a study of cytomegalovirus exposure and HLA in healthy donors. 60 Vbeta and 13 Jbeta primers were used in PCR. Produced via immunoSEQ multiplex PCR; TCRdb's table is partial and in-frame only. The sample has fewer than 200,000 clones, approximately 80% seen once; the top ten hold approximately 0.8%. The specimen was PBMCs. The receptor set was obtained from a young woman in good health and CMV-seronegative.

The rearrangement uses TRBV29-1 and TRBJ1-2; 7 bases map to TRBD1. The junction had 7 bases not matched to a gene; V was cut back by 6 bases and J by 3 bases. The CDR3 runs 13 residues. From germline, CDR1 is SQVTM and CDR2 ANQGSEA. CDR3 nucleotides: TGCAGCGTCTGGGACAGCGATGACTATGGCTACACCTTC. Residues: CSVWDSDDYGYTF. The variable domain in full, with the rest retrieved from reference TRBV29-1 and TRBJ1-2, is SAVISQKPSRDICQRGTSLTIQCQVDSQVTMMFWYRQQPGQSLTLIATANQGSEATYESGFVIDKFPISRPNLTFSTLTVSNMSPEDSSIYLCSVWDSDDYGYTFGSGTRLTVV.

The V and J genes are TRBV18 and TRBJ2-7; 16 positions match TRBD2. CDR3 length: 14 residues. The J segment lost 10 bases and the V segment lost 3 bases, leaving 3 bases of the junction unmatched. CDR1 KGHSH and CDR2 LQKENI come from the germline V gene. DNA for the CDR3: TGTGCCAGCTCACCGGGACTAGCGGGAGGGGGACAGTACTTC. This codes for CASSPGLAGGGQYF.

J is TRBJ2-1 and V is TRBV28, with 7 bases aligning to TRBD2. CDR1 and CDR2 (germline): MDHEN, SYDVKM. This CDR3 is 15 amino acids long. Trimming removed 5 bases from V and 7 bases from J; junction bases left unmatched: 11. CDR3 DNA: TGTGCCAGCAGTCCCGCGGGAGCGGATGGGAATGAGCAGTTCTTC. This encodes CASSPAGADGNEQFF.

The chain couples TRBV7-8 to TRBJ2-1, with 7 bases lining up with TRBD1. There are 13 residues in the CDR3. Germline CDR1 SGHVS, CDR2 FQNEAQ. With 4 bases clipped from V and 10 bases from J, the junction kept 7 bases outside the gene matches. Here the CDR3 DNA reads TGTGCCAGCAGCTCTCTGGGGACAGCGGAGCAGTTCTTC. Its translation: CASSSLGTAEQFF.

The rearrangement links TRBV7-8 to TRBJ2-2, with TRBD2 matching 8 bases. With 0 bases clipped from V and 5 bases from J, the junction kept 5 bases outside the gene matches. CDR1 and CDR2 (germline): SGHVS, FQNEAQ. This CDR3 has 16 residues. CDR3 sequence: CASSLAVREGTGELFF. Here the CDR3 DNA reads TGTGCCAGCAGCTTAGCAGTCCGGGAGGGGACCGGGGAGCTGTTTTTT.

This clone appeared once. This chain links TRBV5-5 with TRBJ1-2; unclear D gene. The CDR3 extends over 14 amino acids. V was clipped by 2 bases and J by 2 bases, with 10 bases between them. Germline V gene sequence: CDR1 SGHKS, CDR2 YYEKEE (reference sequence). CDR3 loop: CASSLVEGNYGYTF. Written as DNA, the CDR3 is TGTGCCAGCAGCTTAGTCGAGGGAAACTATGGCTACACCTTC.

This sequence joins TRBV18 and TRBJ2-7, with TRBD2 as a possible D gene (6 bases). V was shortened by 2 bases and J by 0 bases, with 20 bases between the two germline ends. The germline V gene has CDR1 KGHSH and CDR2 LQKENI. The CDR3 is 18 amino acids. The CDR3 sequence: CASSPRTLGGASSYEQYF. The CDR3 DNA is TGTGCCAGCTCACCAAGGACCCTCGGCGGGGCAAGCTCCTACGAGCAGTACTTC.

This clone is a singleton in its sample. At one end, the junction sequence differs from germline, possibly due to a read error. The chain carries TRBV19 and TRBJ1-3; D not resolved. The J call may be mistaken, given a closer DNA end match to TRBJ2-2. This CDR3 comprises 14 residues. CDR1 is LNHDA and CDR2 is SQIVND in the germline V gene (reference sequence). The DNA of the CDR3 is TGTGCCAGTAGTCCAAATCGGAACCCCGGGGAGCTGTTTTTT. As protein: CASSPNRNPGELFF.

V gene TRBV28 combines with J gene TRBJ2-5; TRBD2 agrees at 9 bases. Germline trimming cut 6 bases from V and 5 bases from J; bases unmatched to any gene: 13. CDR1 is MDHEN and CDR2 is SYDVKM in the germline V gene. The CDR3 contains 16 residues. The CDR3 DNA reads as TGTGCCAGCAGGGAGGGAGTAGCGGGAGAGGCGGAGACCCAGTACTTC. Its protein is CASREGVAGEAETQYF.

J is TRBJ1-1 and V is TRBV30, with D uncertain. Trimming cost V 3 bases and J 2 bases, with 13 bases left between them. Germline CDR1 reads GTSNPN; CDR2 reads SVGIG (reference sequence). This CDR3 comprises 14 residues. CDR3 nucleotides: TGTGCCTGGAGCAAGACTCTAACAAACACTGAAGCTTTCTTT. This translates into CAWSKTLTNTEAFF.

Points on this clone: The junction does not match germline at one end; this may be a read error. The rearrangement joins TRBV25-1 to TRBJ2-2; TRBD1 agrees at 10 bases. The germline gives CDR1 MGHDK, CDR2 SYGVNS. This CDR3 has 15 residues. CDR3 nucleotides: TGTGCCAGCAGTGAGGGGACAGGGGATACCGAGGAGCTGTTTTTT. Its translation: CASSEGTGDTEELFF.

This sequence joins TRBV6-1 and TRBJ1-2; 8 bases fit TRBD1. The CDR3 length is 14 residues. In germline, CDR1 is MNHNS, CDR2 SASEGT. The V gene end was trimmed by 5 bases and the J gene end by 8 bases; junction bases not matched to a gene: 10. CDR3: CASSTDRDLQGYTF. The CDR3 region has the DNA TGTGCCAGCAGTACGGACAGGGATTTGCAGGGCTACACCTTC.

The chain uses TRBV5-6 and TRBJ2-5; D is possibly TRBD1 (6 bases). The germline CDR1 and CDR2 sequences are SGHDT and YYEEEE. V lost 2 bases to trimming and J lost 0 bases, with 11 bases between them. The CDR3 contains 15 residues. CDR3 residues: CASSFPRGYQETQYF. In DNA form, the CDR3 reads TGTGCCAGCAGCTTCCCCAGGGGTTACCAAGAGACCCAGTACTTC.

This clone turned up a few times. The V gene is TRBV28, the J gene TRBJ2-1, with 11 bases aligning to TRBD2. The junction had 2 bases not matched to a gene; V was cut back by 3 bases and J by 4 bases. The length of the CDR3 is 15 residues. The V gene's germline CDR1 is MDHEN and CDR2 SYDVKM. The CDR3 loop is CASSFSGRAYNEQFF. The CDR3 DNA sequence: TGTGCCAGCAGTTTTAGCGGGAGGGCGTACAATGAGCAGTTCTTC. Looking up the rest from reference TRBV28 and TRBJ2-1 gives the full variable domain: DVKVTQSSRYLVKRTGEKVFLECVQDMDHENMFWYRQDPGLGLRLIYFSYDVKMKEKGDIPEGYSVSREKKERFSLILESASTNQTSMYLCASSFSGRAYNEQFFGPGTRLTVL.

The V call is TRBV28, the J call TRBJ2-1; TRBD1 matches at 7 bases. With V trimmed by 6 bases and J by 9 bases, 8 bases remained unmatched. Germline V gene data show CDR1 as MDHEN and CDR2 as SYDVKM. The CDR3 runs to 13 residues. Here the CDR3 reads CASSTTGPGEQFF. Here the CDR3 DNA reads TGTGCCAGCAGCACGACAGGGCCGGGTGAGCAGTTCTTC. The complete variable domain, with remaining parts taken from reference TRBV28 and TRBJ2-1, reads DVKVTQSSRYLVKRTGEKVFLECVQDMDHENMFWYRQDPGLGLRLIYFSYDVKMKEKGDIPEGYSVSREKKERFSLILESASTNQTSMYLCASSTTGPGEQFFGPGTRLTVL.

The chain recombines TRBV11-2 with TRBJ1-2; D possibly corresponds to TRBD1 (5 bases). The CDR3 has 13 residues. V was clipped by 4 bases and J by 1 base, with 7 bases between them. Germline V lookup: CDR1 SGHAT, CDR2 FQNNGV. CDR3 amino acids: CASSSDSNYGYTF. The CDR3 bases are TGTGCCAGCAGCTCCGACAGTAACTATGGCTACACCTTC.

V is TRBV11-3 and J is TRBJ2-1; 9 nucleotides match TRBD2. The CDR3 has 14 residues. V was clipped by 5 bases and J by 9 bases; unmatched bases: 8. Per the germline V gene, CDR1 is SGHNT and CDR2 is YENEEA. The CDR3 protein is CASSPPGLAREQFF. The DNA of the CDR3 is TGTGCCAGCAGCCCCCCGGGACTAGCTCGTGAGCAGTTCTTC.

The chain employs TRBV5-6 and TRBJ1-2; 7 bases align to TRBD1. Germline V gene data show CDR1 as SGHDT and CDR2 as YYEEEE. The length of the CDR3 is 13 residues. V lost 0 bases and J lost 6; bases outside the gene matches: 2. Here the CDR3 DNA reads TGTGCCAGCAGCTTGGGACAGGGTCATGGCTACACCTTC. Translating gives CASSLGQGHGYTF.

The rearrangement uses TRBV11-2 and TRBJ2-7, with 9 positions matching TRBD2. J lost 2 bases, V lost 5 bases, and 7 bases had no gene match. Germline-derived CDR1 and CDR2 are SGHAT and FQNNGV. This CDR3 has 15 residues. This CDR3 reads CASSALAGFTYEQYF. The CDR3, as DNA: TGTGCCAGCAGCGCCCTAGCGGGATTCACCTACGAGCAGTACTTC.

The chain joins TRBV2 to TRBJ1-6; the D gene is possibly TRBD1 (5 bases). Germline V CDR1 and CDR2: SNHLY, FYNNEI. The CDR3 runs 16 residues. Trimming cost V 4 bases and J 11 bases, with 21 bases left between them. CDR3 bases: TGTGCCAGCAGTGTAAGGCTCGGGGGGTCTCAAGCACCCCTCCACTTT. Its protein product is CASSVRLGGSQAPLHF.